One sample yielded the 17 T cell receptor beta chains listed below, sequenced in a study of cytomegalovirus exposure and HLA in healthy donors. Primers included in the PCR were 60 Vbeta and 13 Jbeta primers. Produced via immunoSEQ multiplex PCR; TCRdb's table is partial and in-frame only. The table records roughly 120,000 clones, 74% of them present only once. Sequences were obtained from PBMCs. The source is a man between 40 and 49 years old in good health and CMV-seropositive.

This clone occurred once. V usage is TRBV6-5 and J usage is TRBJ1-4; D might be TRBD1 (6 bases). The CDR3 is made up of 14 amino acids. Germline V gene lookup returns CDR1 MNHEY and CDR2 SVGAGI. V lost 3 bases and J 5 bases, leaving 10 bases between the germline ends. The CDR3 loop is CASSYSRGNEKLFF. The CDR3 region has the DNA TGTGCCAGCAGTTATAGCAGGGGAAATGAAAAACTGTTTTTT.

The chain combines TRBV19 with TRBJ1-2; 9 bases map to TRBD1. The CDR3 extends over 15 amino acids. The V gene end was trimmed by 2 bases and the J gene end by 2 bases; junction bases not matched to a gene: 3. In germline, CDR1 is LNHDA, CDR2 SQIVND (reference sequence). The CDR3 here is CASSIRTGENYGYTF. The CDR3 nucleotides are TGTGCCAGTAGTATACGGACAGGGGAGAACTATGGCTACACCTTC.

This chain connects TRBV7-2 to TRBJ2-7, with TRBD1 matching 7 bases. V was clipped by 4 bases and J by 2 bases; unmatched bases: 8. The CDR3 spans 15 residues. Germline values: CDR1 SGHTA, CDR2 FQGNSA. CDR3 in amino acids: CASSSKAGTAYEQYF. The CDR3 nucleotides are TGTGCCAGCAGCTCAAAAGCCGGGACAGCCTACGAGCAGTACTTC.

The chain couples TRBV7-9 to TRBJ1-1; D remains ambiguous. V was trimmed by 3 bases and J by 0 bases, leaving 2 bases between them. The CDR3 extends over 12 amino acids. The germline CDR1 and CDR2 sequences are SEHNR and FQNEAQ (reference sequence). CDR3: CASSFMNTEAFF. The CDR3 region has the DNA TGTGCCAGCAGCTTTATGAACACTGAAGCTTTCTTT.

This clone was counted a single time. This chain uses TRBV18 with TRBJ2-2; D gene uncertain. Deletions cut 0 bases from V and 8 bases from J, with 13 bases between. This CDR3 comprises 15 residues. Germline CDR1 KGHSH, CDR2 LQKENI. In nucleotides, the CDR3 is TGTGCCAGCTCACCACCGGTAACAAAACCTGGGGAGCTGTTTTTT. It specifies CASSPPVTKPGELFF.

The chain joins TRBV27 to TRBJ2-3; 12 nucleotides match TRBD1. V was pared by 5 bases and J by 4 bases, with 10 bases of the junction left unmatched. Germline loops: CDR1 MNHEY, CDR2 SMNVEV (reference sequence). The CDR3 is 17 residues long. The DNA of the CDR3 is TGTGCCAGCAGTCCGTACCGGGACAGGGGGCAAGCAGATACGCAGTATTTT. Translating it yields CASSPYRDRGQADTQYF.

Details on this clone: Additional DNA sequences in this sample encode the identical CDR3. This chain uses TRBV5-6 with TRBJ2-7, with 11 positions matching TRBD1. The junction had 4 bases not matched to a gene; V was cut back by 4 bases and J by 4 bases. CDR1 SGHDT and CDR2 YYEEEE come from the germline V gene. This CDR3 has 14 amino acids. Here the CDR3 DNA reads TGTGCCAGCAGCCCATGGGACAGGGGGTACGAGCAGTACTTC. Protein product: CASSPWDRGYEQYF.

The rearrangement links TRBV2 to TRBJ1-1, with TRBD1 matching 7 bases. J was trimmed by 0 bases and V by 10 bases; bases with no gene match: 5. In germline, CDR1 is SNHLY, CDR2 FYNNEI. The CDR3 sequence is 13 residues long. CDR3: CATTGQMNTEAFF. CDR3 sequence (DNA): TGTGCCACCACGGGACAGATGAACACTGAAGCTTTCTTT.

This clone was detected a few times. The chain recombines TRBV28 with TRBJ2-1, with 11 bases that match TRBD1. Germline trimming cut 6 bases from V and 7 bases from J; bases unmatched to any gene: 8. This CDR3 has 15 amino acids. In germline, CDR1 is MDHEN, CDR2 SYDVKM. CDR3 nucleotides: TGTGCCAGCAGGCCCGGGACAGGGGGGTGGAATGAGCAGTTCTTC. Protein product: CASRPGTGGWNEQFF.

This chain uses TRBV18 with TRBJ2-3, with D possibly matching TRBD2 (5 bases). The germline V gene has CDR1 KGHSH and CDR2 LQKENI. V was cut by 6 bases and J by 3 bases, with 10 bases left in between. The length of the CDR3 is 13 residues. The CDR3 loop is CASSLRRTDTQYF. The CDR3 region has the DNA TGTGCCAGCTCCCTTCGGAGGACAGATACGCAGTATTTT. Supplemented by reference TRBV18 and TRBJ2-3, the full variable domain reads NAGVMQNPRHLVRRRGQEARLRCSPMKGHSHVYWYRQLPEEGLKFMVYLQKENIIDESGMPKERFSAEFPKEGPSILRIQQVVRGDSAAYFCASSLRRTDTQYFGPGTRLTVL.

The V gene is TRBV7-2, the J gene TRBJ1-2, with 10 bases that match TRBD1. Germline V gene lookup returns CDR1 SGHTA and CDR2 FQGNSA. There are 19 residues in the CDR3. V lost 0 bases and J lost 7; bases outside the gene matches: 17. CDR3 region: CASSLAVGTGVFDSSGYTF. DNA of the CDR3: TGTGCCAGCAGCTTAGCAGTCGGGACAGGGGTATTTGATTCGTCTGGCTACACCTTC. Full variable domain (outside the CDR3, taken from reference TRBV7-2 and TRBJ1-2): GAGVSQSPSNKVTEKGKDVELRCDPISGHTALYWYRQSLGQGLEFLIYFQGNSAPDKSGLPSDRFSAERTGGSVSTLTIQRTQQEDSAVYLCASSLAVGTGVFDSSGYTFGSGTRLTVV.

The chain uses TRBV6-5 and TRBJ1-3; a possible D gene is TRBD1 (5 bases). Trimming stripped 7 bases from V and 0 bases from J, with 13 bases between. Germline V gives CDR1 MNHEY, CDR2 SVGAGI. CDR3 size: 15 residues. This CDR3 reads CASTQTGTSGNTIYF. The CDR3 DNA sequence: TGTGCCAGCACCCAAACAGGAACCTCTGGAAACACCATATATTTT.

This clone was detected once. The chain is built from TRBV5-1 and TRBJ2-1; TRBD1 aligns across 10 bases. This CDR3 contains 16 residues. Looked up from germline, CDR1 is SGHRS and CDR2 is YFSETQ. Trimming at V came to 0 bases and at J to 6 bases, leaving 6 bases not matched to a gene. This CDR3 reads CASSLAGGTGVNEQFF. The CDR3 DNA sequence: TGCGCCAGCAGCTTGGCCGGGGGGACAGGGGTCAATGAGCAGTTCTTC.

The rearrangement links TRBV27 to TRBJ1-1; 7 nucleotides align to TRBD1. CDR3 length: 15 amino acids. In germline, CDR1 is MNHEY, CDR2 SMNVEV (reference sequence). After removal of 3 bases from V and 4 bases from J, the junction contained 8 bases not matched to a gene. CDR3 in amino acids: CASSFMTGLGTEAFF. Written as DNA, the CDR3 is TGTGCCAGCAGTTTCATGACAGGGTTAGGCACTGAAGCTTTCTTT.

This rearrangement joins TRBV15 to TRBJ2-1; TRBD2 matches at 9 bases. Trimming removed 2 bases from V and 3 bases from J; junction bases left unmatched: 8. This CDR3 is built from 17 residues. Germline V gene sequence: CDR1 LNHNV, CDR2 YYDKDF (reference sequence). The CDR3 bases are TGTGCCACCAGCAGACACCTAGCGGGGCCCATCTACAATGAGCAGTTCTTC. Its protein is CATSRHLAGPIYNEQFF.

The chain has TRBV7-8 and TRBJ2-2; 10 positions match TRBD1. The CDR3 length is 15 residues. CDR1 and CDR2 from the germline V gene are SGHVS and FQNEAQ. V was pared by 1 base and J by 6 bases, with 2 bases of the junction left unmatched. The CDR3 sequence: CASSLVTGGSGELFF. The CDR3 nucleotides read TGTGCCAGCAGCTTAGTGACAGGGGGCTCCGGGGAGCTGTTTTTT.

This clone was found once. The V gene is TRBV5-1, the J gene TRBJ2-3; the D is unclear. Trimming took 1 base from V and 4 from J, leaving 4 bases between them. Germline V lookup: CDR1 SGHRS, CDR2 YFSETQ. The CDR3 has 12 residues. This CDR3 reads CASSLRADTQYF. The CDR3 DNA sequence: TGCGCCAGCAGCTTGCGTGCAGATACGCAGTATTTT.